This T cell receptor beta chain was captured by sequencing in a study of CD8 T cells in Susac syndrome. The V and J ends lost 4 bases and 1 base respectively, with 13 bases between them. Germline values: CDR1 KGHSH, CDR2 LQKENI. The CDR3 has 15 residues. Random hexamers were used to reverse transcribe the RNA input (about 0.5 to 1 ug). One entry per CDR3 protein results from TCRdb running MiXCR on the immunoSEQ multiplex PCR reads. The sample has about 150,000 distinct CDR3 sequences, approximately 95% seen once; the top ten hold 0.15% to 0.2%. TEMRA cells were FACS-enriched, and CD8+ and CD4+ T cells were isolated negatively.

Sample: CD8+ T cells from PBMCs. This TCR was recovered from a human donor with Susac syndrome. The chain is built from TRBV18 and TRBJ1-2, with a weak D call TRBD1 (6 bases). In nucleotides, the CDR3 is TGTGCCAGCTCACACGATCAGGGGAGTAACTATGGCTACACCTTC. This translates into CASSHDQGSNYGYTF.